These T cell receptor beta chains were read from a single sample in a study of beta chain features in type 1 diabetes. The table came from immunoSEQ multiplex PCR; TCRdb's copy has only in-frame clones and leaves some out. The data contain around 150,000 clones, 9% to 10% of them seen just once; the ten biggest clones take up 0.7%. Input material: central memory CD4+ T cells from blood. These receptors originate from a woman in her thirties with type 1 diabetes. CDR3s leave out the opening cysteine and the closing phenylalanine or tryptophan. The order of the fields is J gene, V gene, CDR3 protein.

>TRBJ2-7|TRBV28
ASSLQGQFGYEQY
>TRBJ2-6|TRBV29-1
SVIKQGSGANVLT
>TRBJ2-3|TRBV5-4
ASSLQLEGSDTQY
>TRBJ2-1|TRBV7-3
ASSLTSGSNEQF
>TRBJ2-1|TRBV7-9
ASSHHLEQF
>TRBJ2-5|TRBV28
ASSSSDSQETQY
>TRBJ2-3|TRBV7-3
ASSLTLAGATDTQY
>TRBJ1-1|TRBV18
ASSLGQSINTEAF
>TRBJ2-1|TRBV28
ASSYLANEQF
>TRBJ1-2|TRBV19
ASSTMDRGYGYT